This TCR beta chain was identified during a study of CD8 T cells in Susac syndrome. Study-wide results and limits: The TCR sequencing and HLA analysis in the study involved a relatively small number of individuals, as the study acknowledged.

In regard to this clonotype: Its target is unknown.

Germline V CDR1 and CDR2: GTSNPN, SVGIG (reference sequence). The CDR3 contains 13 residues. Trimming left V 0 bases short and J 6 bases short, with 11 bases between. RNA in amounts of roughly 0.5 to 1 ug was reverse transcribed with random hexamers. TCRdb analysed the immunoSEQ multiplex PCR reads with MiXCR anew, one entry per CDR3 protein. The sample includes about 140,000 distinct CDR3 sequences, about 95% of them seen just once. The chain recombines TRBV30 with TRBJ1-1, with unresolved D. Specimen: CD4+ T cells from PBMCs. The receptor was isolated from a human donor with multiple sclerosis. The CDR3 loop reads CAWSVLPNPEAFF. The CDR3, as DNA: TGTGCCTGGAGTGTACTCCCCAACCCTGAAGCTTTCTTT.